One sample yielded the 21 T cell receptor beta chains listed below, sequenced in a study of radiotherapy plus CTLA-4 blockade in lung cancer. Measured with immunoSEQ multiplex PCR; TCRdb has only the in-frame clones, and not every one. Of about 95,000 clones detected, 82% appear once; the ten largest clones hold under 4%. The starting material was peripheral blood, obtained from a patient treated with radiotherapy plus ipilimumab. The receptors were sampled from a human donor with non-small cell lung cancer who had a partial response to radiotherapy plus ipilimumab.

The rearrangement uses TRBV10-2 and TRBJ2-1, with 14 bases that match TRBD2. Unmatched junction bases numbered 10, after V lost 8 bases and J lost 10 bases. The germline gives CDR1 WSHSY, CDR2 SAAADI. This CDR3 has 15 residues. CDR3 region: CASRRRLAGGREQFF. For the CDR3, the DNA is TGCGCCAGCCGCCGGCGACTAGCGGGGGGGAGGGAGCAGTTCTTC.

The CDR3 nucleotides are TGTGCCAGCAGCTCGGCTCACAGTTCGGCTGGCTACACCTTC. The encoded protein is CASSSAHSSAGYTF. This chain joins TRBV5-6 and TRBJ1-2; D not certain. Per germline, CDR1 SGHDT and CDR2 YYEEEE. V was trimmed by 3 bases and J by 7 bases, leaving 16 bases between them. This CDR3 has 14 residues.

The genes are TRBV18 and TRBJ2-3, with D unclear. The V gene lost 2 bases and the J gene lost 5 bases, with 8 bases spanning the gap. CDR1 KGHSH and CDR2 LQKENI come from the germline V gene. The CDR3 extends over 13 amino acids. The CDR3 protein is CASSPKTVDTQYF. CDR3 coding DNA: TGTGCCAGCTCACCAAAAACAGTAGATACGCAGTATTTT.

This chain links TRBV7-9 with TRBJ1-1, with a tentative D call TRBD1 (6 bases). Looked up from germline, CDR1 is SEHNR and CDR2 is FQNEAQ (reference sequence). Trimming pared 11 bases from V and 5 bases from J, leaving 21 bases between. The CDR3 length is 14 residues. This chain's CDR3 is CAPSQGPIGTEAFF. The CDR3 DNA reads as TGTGCCCCGTCCCAGGGGCCTATTGGGACTGAAGCTTTCTTT.

V gene TRBV5-1 combines with J gene TRBJ2-1; D is uncertain. Trimming stripped 4 bases from V and 0 bases from J, with 11 bases between. This CDR3 contains 15 residues. Germline V gene sequence: CDR1 SGHRS, CDR2 YFSETQ. The CDR3 region is CASSPSTLSYNEQFF. CDR3 nucleotide sequence: TGCGCCAGCAGCCCTAGTACCCTCTCCTACAATGAGCAGTTCTTC.

The chain carries TRBV19 and TRBJ1-1, with a tentative D call TRBD1 (5 bases). The ends were cut back, 4 bases at V and 7 bases at J, with 19 bases in the middle. The CDR3 sequence is 15 residues long. CDR1 is LNHDA and CDR2 is SQIVND in the germline V gene (reference sequence). The CDR3 DNA follows: TGTGCCAGTAGTAAGGGTAACACCATTGACAGTGAAGCTTTCTTT. Amino acid sequence: CASSKGNTIDSEAFF.

The J gene is TRBJ1-1, the V gene TRBV5-1; D might be TRBD1 (6 bases). Germline CDR1 and CDR2: SGHRS and YFSETQ. V was clipped by 3 bases and J by 5 bases, with 17 bases between them. The CDR3 loop spans 15 amino acids. The CDR3 reads CASSSENRERTEAFF. DNA for the CDR3: TGCGCCAGCAGCTCGGAAAACAGGGAGAGGACTGAAGCTTTCTTT.

The chain combines TRBV5-8 with TRBJ1-5, with 7 bases that match TRBD1. In germline, CDR1 is SGHTS, CDR2 YDEGEE. The CDR3 is 17 amino acids. Trimming removed 4 bases from V and 6 bases from J; junction bases left unmatched: 16. The CDR3: CASSGTDRLWLGQPQHF. The CDR3 nucleotides are TGTGCCAGCAGCGGGACGGACAGGTTATGGTTAGGTCAGCCCCAGCATTTT.

The CDR3 sequence is CASSKAGGDEKLFF. The CDR3 DNA follows: TGTGCCAGCAGTAAGGCCGGGGGAGATGAAAAACTGTTTTTT. The chain employs TRBV2 and TRBJ1-4, with a possible D match to TRBD1 (5 bases). Trimming removed 5 bases from V and 6 bases from J, with 13 bases in between. Germline V gives CDR1 SNHLY, CDR2 FYNNEI. The CDR3 is 14 amino acids.

J is TRBJ2-7 and V is TRBV11-2; 7 bases match TRBD1. J gave up 2 bases and V 1 base, and 5 bases lay outside the gene matches. Germline V CDR1 and CDR2: SGHAT, FQNNGV. The length of the CDR3 is 15 residues. The CDR3 sequence is CASSLVQGWAYEQYF. The CDR3 DNA sequence: TGTGCCAGCAGCTTAGTACAGGGGTGGGCCTACGAGCAGTACTTC. Full variable domain (missing parts from reference TRBV11-2 and TRBJ2-7): EAGVAQSPRYKIIEKRQSVAFWCNPISGHATLYWYQQILGQGPKLLIQFQNNGVVDDSQLPKDRFSAERLKGVDSTLKIQPAKLEDSAVYLCASSLVQGWAYEQYFGPGTRLTVT.

This clone was counted once. This rearrangement joins TRBV7-2 to TRBJ2-1; 10 bases map to TRBD2. The germline V gene has CDR1 SGHTA and CDR2 FQGNSA. This CDR3 is 16 amino acids long. Losses at the gene ends were 7 bases for V and 3 bases for J; bases not matched to a gene: 9. CDR3 sequence (DNA): TGTGCCAGCACCAATCTAGCGGGGGCCTACTACAATGAGCAGTTCTTC. Translated, it gives CASTNLAGAYYNEQFF.

This sequence joins TRBV29-1 and TRBJ2-7; no clear D gene. Germline-derived CDR1 and CDR2 are SQVTM and ANQGSEA. With 7 bases removed from V and 3 bases from J, the gap between germline ends came to 10 bases. The CDR3 length is 11 residues. As DNA, the CDR3 is TGCAGCGCCGCTGAGGACTACGAGCAGTACTTC. Residues: CSAAEDYEQYF.

This chain uses TRBV27 with TRBJ2-3, with 10 bases fitting TRBD2. Germline CDR1 reads MNHEY; CDR2 reads SMNVEV (reference sequence). The CDR3 has 15 amino acids. Trimming cost V 5 bases and J 6 bases; bases outside gene matches: 8. The CDR3 loop is CASSLLAGTSDTQYF. As DNA, the CDR3 is TGTGCCAGCAGTCTACTAGCGGGAACTTCGGATACGCAGTATTTT.

The chain joins TRBV4-2 to TRBJ2-1; TRBD1 agrees at 8 bases. The J segment lost 3 bases and the V segment lost 3 bases, leaving 4 bases of the junction unmatched. The length of the CDR3 is 15 residues. CDR1 is LGHNA and CDR2 is YNFKEQ in the germline V gene. In DNA form, the CDR3 reads TGTGCCAGCAGCCAGACAGGGGAATTCTACAATGAGCAGTTCTTC. Encoded protein: CASSQTGEFYNEQFF.

This chain links TRBV19 with TRBJ2-5, with D possibly TRBD2 on 5 matching bases. Trimming stripped 1 base from V and 3 bases from J, with 12 bases between. CDR1 and CDR2 from the germline V gene are LNHDA and SQIVND (reference sequence). The CDR3 is made up of 15 amino acids. For the CDR3, the DNA is TGTGCCAGTAGTATAGCCGGGATTAGGAAAGAGACCCAGTACTTC. This translates into CASSIAGIRKETQYF.

The rearrangement uses TRBV7-2 and TRBJ2-3; no definite D call. V was trimmed by 0 bases and J by 4 bases, leaving 8 bases between them. CDR3 length: 14 residues. CDR1 and CDR2 (germline): SGHTA, FQGNSA. The CDR3 sequence: CASSLAQRADTQYF. CDR3 DNA sequence: TGTGCCAGCAGCTTAGCGCAAAGAGCAGATACGCAGTATTTT.

Points on this clone: The same CDR3 can be traced to other DNA sequences in this sample. The rearrangement joins TRBV7-2 to TRBJ2-7; D perhaps matches TRBD1 (5 bases). V dropped 1 base and J dropped 2 bases, with 9 bases sitting between them. Germline CDR1 is SGHTA and CDR2 is FQGNSA. The CDR3 is 14 residues long. The CDR3 DNA follows: TGTGCCAGCAGCTTAGTCCAGGGTACCTACGAGCAGTACTTC. It translates to CASSLVQGTYEQYF.

This clone was seen only once. V and J are TRBV7-2 and TRBJ2-2, with 7 bases that match TRBD2. CDR3 length: 16 residues. The J segment lost 2 bases and the V segment lost 7 bases, leaving 10 bases of the junction unmatched. Per germline, CDR1 SGHTA and CDR2 FQGNSA. In DNA, the CDR3 is TGTGCCAGCACCCTGGGTCGACTAGCTAACACCGGGGAGCTGTTTTTT. Encoded protein: CASTLGRLANTGELFF.

This chain joins TRBV7-3 and TRBJ2-2, with 8 bases matching TRBD2. Germline values: CDR1 SGHTA, CDR2 FQGTGA. V trimming: 5 bases; J trimming: 6 bases; junction bases outside the gene matches: 11. The CDR3 runs to 16 residues. The CDR3: CASSPQGTRGAGELFF. The CDR3, as DNA: TGTGCCAGCAGCCCCCAGGGGACTAGGGGTGCCGGGGAGCTGTTTTTT.

The genes are TRBV28 and TRBJ2-7; weak D call: TRBD2 (5 bases). Germline V CDR1 and CDR2: MDHEN, SYDVKM. The CDR3 has 13 residues. V was shortened by 4 bases and J by 2 bases, with 9 bases between the two germline ends. The CDR3 coding sequence is TGTGCCAGCAGTTGGACTCAACCCTACGAGCAGTACTTC. It is translated as CASSWTQPYEQYF.

CDR3 in amino acids: CASSTSAAGNTIYF. The CDR3 nucleotides read TGTGCCAGTAGTACCTCCGCAGCTGGAAACACCATATATTTT. V and J are TRBV19 and TRBJ1-3; no definite D call. Germline-derived CDR1 and CDR2 are LNHDA and SQIVND (reference sequence). The CDR3 totals 14 residues. V lost 4 bases to trimming and J lost 2 bases, with 9 bases between them.